This T cell receptor (beta chain) is drawn from a study of Graves' ophthalmopathy and Graves' hyperthyroidism. For the study at large: Peripheral blood was gathered at the point of initial diagnosis, before any treatment started.

This clonotype occurred many times. Trimming removed 3 bases from V and 3 bases from J, with 9 bases in between. The CDR3 is 13 amino acids. Germline V lookup: CDR1 SGHTA, CDR2 FQGNSA. RNA transcripts yielded amplified TCR beta CDR3 regions. HTBI primers served in a first-round RT-PCR, which a second-round multiplex PCR followed. TCRdb used MiXCR to reprocess the multiplex PCR reads, holding one entry per CDR3 protein. The data show 650,000 to 900,000 distinct CDR3 sequences, 40% seen once. The gene calls are TRBV7-2 and TRBJ2-7; no clear D gene. The receptor's source is an adult man with Graves' ophthalmopathy. The sample was peripheral blood. CDR3 sequence (DNA): TGTGCCAGCAGCTTGGACGGATACTACGAGCAGTACTTC. This gives the protein CASSLDGYYEQYF. Together with reference TRBV7-2 and TRBJ2-7, the CDR3 gives the full variable domain: GAGVSQSPSNKVTEKGKDVELRCDPISGHTALYWYRQSLGQGLEFLIYFQGNSAPDKSGLPSDRFSAERTGGSVSTLTIQRTQQEDSAVYLCASSLDGYYEQYFGPGTRLTVT.